This TCR beta chain was identified during a study of T cells in Graves' hyperthyroidism and ophthalmopathy. Amplification of TCR beta CDR3 regions used RNA as the template. HTBI primers drove first-round RT-PCR of the TCR CDR3. MiXCR, run by TCRdb on the multiplex PCR reads, gives a single entry per CDR3 protein. There are 550,000 to 800,000 distinct CDR3 sequences in the sample; 16% occur only once, and roughly 8% lies in the top ten. The germline V gene has CDR1 SGHVS and CDR2 FQNEAQ. The CDR3 sequence is 14 residues long. V gave up 5 bases and J gave up 8 bases; unmatched junction bases: 8. Recently diagnosed hyperthyroidism of less than 2 months' duration affected patients aged 18 to 65.

Sequencing used blood. The chain couples TRBV7-8 to TRBJ2-1, with 8 bases that match TRBD2. The TCR comes from a man in his late teens or twenties with Graves' hyperthyroidism. CDR3 in amino acids: CASSASGSVDEQFF. CDR3 in DNA: TGTGCCAGCAGCGCCAGCGGGAGTGTGGATGAGCAGTTCTTC.